This T cell receptor (beta chain) was recorded in a study of CD8+ T cells in alopecia areata. Across the whole study: Female C3H/HeJ recipients aged roughly 7-10 weeks got skin from C3H/HeJ graft donors aged roughly 6-12 months that had spontaneous alopecia.

cDNA prepared by RNA extraction and subsequent reverse transcription served as the template for sequencing. Here immunoSEQ multiplex PCR was the method, and the copy in TCRdb shows in-frame clones only, minus some. The table lists roughly 110,000 clones, with no singletons. In regard to this clone: Genes and germline are mouse. The missing CDR3 end, 4 residues past where the read stops, is filled in from the germline J gene.

J lost 1 base, V lost 1 base, and 6 bases had no gene match. Germline CDR1 and CDR2: NNHDY and SYVADS. This CDR3 region has 17 residues. The receptor comes from a C3H/HeJ mouse with alopecia areata. MHC haplotype here: H2-k. The J gene is TRBJ2-3, the V gene TRBV13-3, with 10 bases lining up with TRBD1. Sequencing was performed on lesional skin. The CDR3 sequence: CASSDQGTGVGAETLYF. CDR3 DNA (partial): TGTGCCAGCAGTGATCAAGGGACAGGGGTTGGTGCAGAA.